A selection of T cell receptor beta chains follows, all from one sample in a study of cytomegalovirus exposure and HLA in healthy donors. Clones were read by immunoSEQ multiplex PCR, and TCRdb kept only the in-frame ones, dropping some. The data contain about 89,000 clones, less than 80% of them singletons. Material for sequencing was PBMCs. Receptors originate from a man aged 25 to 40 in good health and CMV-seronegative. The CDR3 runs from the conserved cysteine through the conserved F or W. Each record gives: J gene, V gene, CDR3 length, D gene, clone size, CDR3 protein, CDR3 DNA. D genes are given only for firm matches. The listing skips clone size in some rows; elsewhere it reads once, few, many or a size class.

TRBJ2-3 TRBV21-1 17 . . CASSKLLAGASGDTQYF TGTGCCAGCAGCAAACTACTAGCGGGGGCTAGCGGAGATACGCAGTATTTT
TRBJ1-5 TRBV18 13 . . CASSPDRNQPQHF TGTGCCAGCTCCCCTGACAGGAATCAGCCCCAGCATTTT
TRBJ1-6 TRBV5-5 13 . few CASSLDSDSPLHF TGTGCCAGCAGCTTGGACAGTGATTCACCCCTCCACTTT
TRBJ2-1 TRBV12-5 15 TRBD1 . CASGAPGTGHNEQFF TGTGCTAGTGGTGCCCCCGGGACAGGCCACAATGAGCAGTTCTTC
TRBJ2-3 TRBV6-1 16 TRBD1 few CASSEPSGTGTDTQYF TGTGCCAGCAGTGAACCTTCCGGGACAGGCACAGATACGCAGTATTTT
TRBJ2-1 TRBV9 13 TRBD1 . CASSVAGGNEQFF TGTGCCAGCAGCGTAGCAGGGGGCAATGAGCAGTTCTTC
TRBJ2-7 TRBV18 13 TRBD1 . CASSDRVWDEQYF TGTGCCAGCTCGGACAGGGTTTGGGACGAGCAGTACTTC
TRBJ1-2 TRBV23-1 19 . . CASSQFSSSGQGGSYGYTF TGCGCCAGCAGTCAATTCTCGTCGAGCGGGCAGGGTGGGAGCTATGGCTACACCTTC
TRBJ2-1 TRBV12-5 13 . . CASGLVSNNEQFF TGTGCTAGTGGTTTGGTATCCAACAATGAGCAGTTCTTC
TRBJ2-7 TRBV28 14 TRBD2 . CASSLASGSWEQYF TGTGCCAGCAGTTTAGCTAGCGGGAGTTGGGAGCAGTACTTC
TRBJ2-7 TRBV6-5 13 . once CASSKRAVYEQYF TGTGCCAGCAGTAAGAGGGCCGTTTACGAGCAGTACTTC
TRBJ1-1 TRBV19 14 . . CASSIQGSLTEAFF TGTGCCAGTAGTATACAGGGAAGTCTAACTGAAGCTTTCTTT
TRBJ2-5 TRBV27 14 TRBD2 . CASSLAGGMQTQYF TGTGCCAGCAGTTTAGCGGGGGGGATGCAGACCCAGTACTTC
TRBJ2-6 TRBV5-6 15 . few CASSRTGVGANVLTF TGTGCCAGCAGCCGGACGGGGGTCGGGGCCAACGTCCTGACTTTC
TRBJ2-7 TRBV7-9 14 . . CASSSRDLQDEQYF TGTGCCAGCAGCTCCCGGGATCTCCAAGACGAGCAGTACTTC
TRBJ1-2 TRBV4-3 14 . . CASSLGLGGQGYTF TGCGCCAGCAGCCTAGGCTTAGGGGGTCAAGGCTACACCTTC
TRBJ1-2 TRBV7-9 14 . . CASSPAGASYGYTF TGTGCCAGCAGCCCTGCAGGGGCCAGCTATGGCTACACCTTC
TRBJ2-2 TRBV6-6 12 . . CASSYPYGELFF TGTGCCAGCAGTTACCCTTACGGGGAGCTGTTTTTT
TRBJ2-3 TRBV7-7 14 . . CASSLGLSGDTQYF TGTGCCAGCAGCTTGGGACTGTCGGGCGATACGCAGTATTTT
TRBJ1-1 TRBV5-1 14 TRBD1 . CASSTQGGETEAFF TGCGCCAGCAGCACGCAGGGGGGTGAGACTGAAGCTTTCTTT
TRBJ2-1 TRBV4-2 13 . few CASSQENTNEQFF TGTGCCAGCAGCCAAGAAAACACCAATGAGCAGTTCTTC
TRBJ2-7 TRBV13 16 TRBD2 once CASSFFSGSRGRVQYF TGTGCCAGCAGCTTCTTCAGCGGGAGTCGGGGTAGAGTGCAGTACTTC
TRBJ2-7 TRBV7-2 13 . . CASSPNADYEQYF TGTGCCAGCAGCCCCAACGCAGACTACGAGCAGTACTTC
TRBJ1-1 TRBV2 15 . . CASSEARARDTEAFF TGTGCCAGCAGTGAAGCGAGGGCCCGAGACACTGAAGCTTTCTTT
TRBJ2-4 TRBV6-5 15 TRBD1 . CASSSPGTGQNIQYF TGTGCCAGCAGTTCCCCCGGGACAGGGCAAAACATTCAGTACTTC